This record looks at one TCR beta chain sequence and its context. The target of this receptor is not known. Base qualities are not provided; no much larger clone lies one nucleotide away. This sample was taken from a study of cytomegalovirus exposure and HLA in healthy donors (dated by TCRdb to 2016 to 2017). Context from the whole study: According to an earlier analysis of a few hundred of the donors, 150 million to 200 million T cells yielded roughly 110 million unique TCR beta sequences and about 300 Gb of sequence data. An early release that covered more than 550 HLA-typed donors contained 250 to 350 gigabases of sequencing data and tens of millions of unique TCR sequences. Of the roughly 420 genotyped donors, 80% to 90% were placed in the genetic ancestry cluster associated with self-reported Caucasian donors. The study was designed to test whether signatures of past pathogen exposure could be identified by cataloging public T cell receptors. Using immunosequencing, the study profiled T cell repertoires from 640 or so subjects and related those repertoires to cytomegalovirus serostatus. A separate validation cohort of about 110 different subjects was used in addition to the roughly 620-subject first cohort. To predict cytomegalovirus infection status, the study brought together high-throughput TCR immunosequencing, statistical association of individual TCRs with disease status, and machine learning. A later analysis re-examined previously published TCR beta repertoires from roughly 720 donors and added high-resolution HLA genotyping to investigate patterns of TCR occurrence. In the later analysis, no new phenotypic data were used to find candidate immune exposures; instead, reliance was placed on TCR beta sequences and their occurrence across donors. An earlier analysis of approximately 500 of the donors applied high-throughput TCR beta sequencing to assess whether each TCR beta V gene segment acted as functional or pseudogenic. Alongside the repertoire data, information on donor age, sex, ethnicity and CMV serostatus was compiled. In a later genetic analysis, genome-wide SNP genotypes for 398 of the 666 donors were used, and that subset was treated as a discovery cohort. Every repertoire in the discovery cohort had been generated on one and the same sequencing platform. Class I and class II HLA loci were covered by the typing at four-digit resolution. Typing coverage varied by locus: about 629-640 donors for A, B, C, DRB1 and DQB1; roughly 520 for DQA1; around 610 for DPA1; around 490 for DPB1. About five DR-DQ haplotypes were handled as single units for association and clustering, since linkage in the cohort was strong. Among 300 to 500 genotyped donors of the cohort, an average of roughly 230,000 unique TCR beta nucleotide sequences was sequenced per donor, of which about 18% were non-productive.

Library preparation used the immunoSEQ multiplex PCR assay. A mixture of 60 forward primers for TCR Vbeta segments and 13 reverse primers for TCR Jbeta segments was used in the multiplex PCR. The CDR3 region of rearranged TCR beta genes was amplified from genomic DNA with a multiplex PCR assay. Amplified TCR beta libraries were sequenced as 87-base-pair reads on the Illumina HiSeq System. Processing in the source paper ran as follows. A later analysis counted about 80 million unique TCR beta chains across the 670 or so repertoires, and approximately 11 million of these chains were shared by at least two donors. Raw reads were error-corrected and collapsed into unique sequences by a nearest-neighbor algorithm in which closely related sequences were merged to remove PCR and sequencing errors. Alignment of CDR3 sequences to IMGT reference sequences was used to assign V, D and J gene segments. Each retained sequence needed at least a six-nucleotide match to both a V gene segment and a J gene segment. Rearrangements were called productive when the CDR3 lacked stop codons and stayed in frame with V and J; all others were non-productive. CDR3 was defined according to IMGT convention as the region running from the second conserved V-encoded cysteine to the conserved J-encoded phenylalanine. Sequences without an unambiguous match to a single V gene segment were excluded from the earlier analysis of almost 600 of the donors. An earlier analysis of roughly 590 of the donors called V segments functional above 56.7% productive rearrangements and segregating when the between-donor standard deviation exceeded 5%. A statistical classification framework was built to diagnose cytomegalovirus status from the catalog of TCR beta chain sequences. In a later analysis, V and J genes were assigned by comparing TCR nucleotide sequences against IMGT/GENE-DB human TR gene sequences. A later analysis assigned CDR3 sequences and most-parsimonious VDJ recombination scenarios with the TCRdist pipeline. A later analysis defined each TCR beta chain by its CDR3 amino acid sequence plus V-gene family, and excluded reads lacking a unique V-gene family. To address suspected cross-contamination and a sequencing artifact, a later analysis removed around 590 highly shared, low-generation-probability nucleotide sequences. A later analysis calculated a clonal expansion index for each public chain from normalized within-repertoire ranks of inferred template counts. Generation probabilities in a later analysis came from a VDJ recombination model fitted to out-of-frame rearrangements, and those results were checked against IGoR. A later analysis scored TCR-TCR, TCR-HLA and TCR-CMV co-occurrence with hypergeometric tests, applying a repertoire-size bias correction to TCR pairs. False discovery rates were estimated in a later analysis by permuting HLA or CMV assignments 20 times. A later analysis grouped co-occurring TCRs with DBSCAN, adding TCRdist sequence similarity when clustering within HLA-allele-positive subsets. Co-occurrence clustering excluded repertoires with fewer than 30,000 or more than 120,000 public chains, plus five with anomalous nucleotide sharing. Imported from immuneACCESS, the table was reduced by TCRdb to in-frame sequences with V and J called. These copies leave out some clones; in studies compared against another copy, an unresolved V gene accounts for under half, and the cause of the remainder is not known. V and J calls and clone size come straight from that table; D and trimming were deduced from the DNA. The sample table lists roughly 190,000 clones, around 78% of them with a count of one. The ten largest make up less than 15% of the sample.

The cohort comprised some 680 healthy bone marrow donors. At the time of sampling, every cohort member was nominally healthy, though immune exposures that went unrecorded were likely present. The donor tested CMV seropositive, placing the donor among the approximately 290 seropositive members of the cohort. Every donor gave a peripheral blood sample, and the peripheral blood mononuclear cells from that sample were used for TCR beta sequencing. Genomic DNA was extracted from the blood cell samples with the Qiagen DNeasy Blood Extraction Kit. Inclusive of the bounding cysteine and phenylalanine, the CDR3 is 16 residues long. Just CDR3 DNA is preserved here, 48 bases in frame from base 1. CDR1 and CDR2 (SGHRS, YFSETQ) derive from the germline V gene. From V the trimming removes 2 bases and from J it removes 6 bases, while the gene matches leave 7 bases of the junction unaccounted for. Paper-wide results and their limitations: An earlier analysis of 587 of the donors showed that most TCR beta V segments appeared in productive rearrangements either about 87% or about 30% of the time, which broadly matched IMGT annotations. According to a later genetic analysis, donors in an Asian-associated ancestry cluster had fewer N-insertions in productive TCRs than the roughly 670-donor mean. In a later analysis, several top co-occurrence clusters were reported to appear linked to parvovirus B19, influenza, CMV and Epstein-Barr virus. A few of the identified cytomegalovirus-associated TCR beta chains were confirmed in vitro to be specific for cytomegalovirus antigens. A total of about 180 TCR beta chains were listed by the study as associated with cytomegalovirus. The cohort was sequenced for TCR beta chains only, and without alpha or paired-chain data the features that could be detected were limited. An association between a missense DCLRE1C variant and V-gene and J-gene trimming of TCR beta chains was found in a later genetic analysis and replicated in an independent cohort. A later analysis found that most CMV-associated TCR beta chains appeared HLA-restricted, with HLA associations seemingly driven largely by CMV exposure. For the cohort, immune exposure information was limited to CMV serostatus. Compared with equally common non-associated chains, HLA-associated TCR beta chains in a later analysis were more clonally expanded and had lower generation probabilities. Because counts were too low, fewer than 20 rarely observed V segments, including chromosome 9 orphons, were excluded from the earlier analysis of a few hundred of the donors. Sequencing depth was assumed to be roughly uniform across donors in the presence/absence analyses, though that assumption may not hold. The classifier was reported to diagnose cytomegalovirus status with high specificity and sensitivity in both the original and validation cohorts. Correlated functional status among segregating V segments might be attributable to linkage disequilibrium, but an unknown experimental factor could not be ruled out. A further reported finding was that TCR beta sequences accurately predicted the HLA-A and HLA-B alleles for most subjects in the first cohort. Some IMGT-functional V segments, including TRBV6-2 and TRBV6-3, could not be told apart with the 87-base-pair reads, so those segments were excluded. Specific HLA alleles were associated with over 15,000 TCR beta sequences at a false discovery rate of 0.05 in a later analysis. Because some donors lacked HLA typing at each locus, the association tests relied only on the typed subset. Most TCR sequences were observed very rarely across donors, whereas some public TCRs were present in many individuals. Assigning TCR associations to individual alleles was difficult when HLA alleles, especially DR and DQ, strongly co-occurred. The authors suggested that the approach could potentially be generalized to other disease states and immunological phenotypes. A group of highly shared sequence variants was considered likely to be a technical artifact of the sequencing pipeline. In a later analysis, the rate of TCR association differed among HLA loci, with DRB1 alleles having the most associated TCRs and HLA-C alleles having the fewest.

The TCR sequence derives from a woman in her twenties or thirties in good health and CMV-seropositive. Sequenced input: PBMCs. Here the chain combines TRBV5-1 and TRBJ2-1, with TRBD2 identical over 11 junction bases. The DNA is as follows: TGCGCCAGCAGCTTACCGCTAGCGGGGGGTGGCAATGAGCAGTTCTTC. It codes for CASSLPLAGGGNEQFF.